These 13 T cell receptor beta chains originate from one sample sequenced in a study of T cell repertoires in cytomegalovirus infection. These receptors have no identified antigens. MiXCR was run by TCRdb on the reads, yielding one entry per CDR3 protein. The sample lists approximately 1,000,000 distinct CDR3 sequences, approximately 32% occurring once. The specimen was cultured CD8+ T cells from PBMCs, collected from culture after CMV antigen stimulation. Receptor source: a human donor in good health (CMV status not recorded). Some clones in this sample may be carry-over from other donors' samples.

The gene calls are TRBV9 and TRBJ2-5; 12 nucleotides line up with TRBD2. Trimming at V came to 0 bases and at J to 1 base, leaving 1 base not matched to a gene. CDR3 length: 16 residues. Germline V lookup: CDR1 SGDLS, CDR2 YYNGEE. The CDR3 region is CASSVGTSGAQETQYF. The CDR3 coding sequence is TGTGCCAGCAGCGTAGGGACTAGCGGGGCCCAAGAGACCCAGTACTTC.

Many counts were recorded for this clonotype. The chain recombines TRBV7-8 with TRBJ1-1; D not resolved. The CDR3 spans 12 residues. Deletions cut 0 bases from V and 7 bases from J, with 6 bases between. The V gene's germline CDR1 is SGHVS and CDR2 FQNEAQ. Here the CDR3 reads CASSLAASEAFF. The CDR3 DNA reads TGTGCCAGCAGCTTAGCGGCCAGTGAAGCTTTCTTT.

This clonotype has a handful of counts. J is TRBJ1-1 and V is TRBV19; 7 positions match TRBD1. V gave up 6 bases and J gave up 7 bases; unmatched junction bases: 8. CDR1 LNHDA and CDR2 SQIVND come from the germline V gene (reference sequence). The CDR3 covers 13 residues. The CDR3 nucleotides read TGTGCCAGTAGCCTACAGGGGCCGGTTGAAGCTTTCTTT. Translated, it gives CASSLQGPVEAFF.

The chain recombines TRBV5-1 with TRBJ1-1, with D possibly being TRBD1 (5 bases). Germline loops: CDR1 SGHRS, CDR2 YFSETQ. V was pared by 0 bases and J by 4 bases, with 16 bases between. The CDR3 runs to 16 residues. In DNA, the CDR3 is TGCGCCAGCAGCTTGGTTTTCCAGGGCGGCGGCACTGAAGCTTTCTTT. This encodes CASSLVFQGGGTEAFF.

This clonotype was picked up a small number of times. The genes are TRBV4-3 and TRBJ2-3; 7 nucleotides match TRBD1. The CDR3 covers 15 residues. CDR1 and CDR2 from the germline V gene are LGHNA and YSLEER. Germline trimming cut 0 bases from V and 3 bases from J; bases unmatched to any gene: 3. The CDR3 region has the DNA TGCGCCAGCAGCCAAGATCGCAGGGGGACAGATACGCAGTATTTT. It encodes CASSQDRRGTDTQYF.

J is TRBJ1-5 and V is TRBV27, with a weak D call TRBD1 (6 bases). Trimming pared 6 bases from V and 6 bases from J, leaving 21 bases between. The CDR3 length is 16 residues. Germline values: CDR1 MNHEY, CDR2 SMNVEV (reference sequence). This chain's CDR3 is CASRHGGGGFVQPQHF. The CDR3 DNA reads as TGTGCCAGCAGGCACGGGGGGGGGGGCTTTGTTCAGCCCCAGCATTTT.

This chain uses TRBV7-9 with TRBJ1-2; no firm D call. Germline V gene lookup returns CDR1 SEHNR and CDR2 FQNEAQ (reference sequence). Trimming stripped 3 bases from V and 8 bases from J, with 13 bases between. This CDR3 is built from 13 residues. The DNA of the CDR3 is TGTGCCAGCAGCTTGGCCTCAACCCTGGGCTACACCTTC. This codes for CASSLASTLGYTF.

The rearrangement uses TRBV19 and TRBJ1-1, with D uncertain. Looked up from germline, CDR1 is LNHDA and CDR2 is SQIVND (reference sequence). Trimming stripped 9 bases from V and 6 bases from J, with 11 bases between. The CDR3 extends over 11 amino acids. The CDR3 loop reads CASRTEAEAFF. In nucleotides, the CDR3 is TGTGCCAGCAGAACAGAGGCTGAAGCTTTCTTT.

This chain connects TRBV9 to TRBJ1-2; D remains unclear. V shed 0 bases and J shed 5 bases, with 20 bases lying between them. The CDR3 totals 17 residues. From germline, CDR1 is SGDLS and CDR2 YYNGEE. Here the CDR3 reads CASSVGLRPSPLYGYTF. The CDR3 region has the DNA TGTGCCAGCAGCGTAGGTCTGCGCCCGTCCCCTCTATATGGCTACACCTTC.

This clonotype came up many times. The chain employs TRBV7-2 and TRBJ1-2, with 7 bases aligning to TRBD1. The V gene's germline CDR1 is SGHTA and CDR2 FQGNSA. This CDR3 has 16 residues. J lost 4 bases, V lost 4 bases, and 12 bases had no gene match. Here the CDR3 reads CASSSHDRAAAYGYTF. The CDR3 region has the DNA TGTGCCAGCAGCTCTCATGACAGGGCTGCAGCCTATGGCTACACCTTC.

This clonotype was picked up a small number of times. The chain couples TRBV7-8 to TRBJ2-2, with 10 bases matching TRBD1. The J segment lost 7 bases and the V segment lost 4 bases, leaving 6 bases of the junction unmatched. The CDR3 contains 15 residues. Germline lookup yields CDR1 SGHVS and CDR2 FQNEAQ. CDR3 in DNA: TGTGCCAGCAGCTCTGACAGGGGGCGCCACGGGGAGCTGTTTTTT. Its protein is CASSSDRGRHGELFF.

A remark on this clonotype: The limits of the CDR3 on the DNA are not certain, so only TCRdb's listed CDR3 is given. The chain uses TRBV7-5 and TRBJ2-1. TRBV7-5 is annotated as a pseudogene. The CDR3 is 16 amino acids in total, end residues counted. CDR3 amino acids: CISVSQARSSYNEQFF.

This rearrangement joins TRBV9 to TRBJ2-1; weak D call: TRBD2 (7 bases). CDR1 is SGDLS and CDR2 is YYNGEE in the germline V gene. V was pared by 6 bases and J by 1 base, with 14 bases between. CDR3 length: 15 residues. CDR3 DNA sequence: TGTGCCAGCACCGTGGGGGGGCAATCCTACAATGAGCAGTTCTTC. Translated, it gives CASTVGGQSYNEQFF.